This T cell receptor (beta chain) was captured in a study of Graves' ophthalmopathy and Graves' hyperthyroidism. Overall study context: Hyperthyroidism showing no ophthalmopathy within 18 months of follow-up was stable.

The authors amplified TCR beta CDR3 regions, and they did so from RNA transcripts for repertoire sequencing. HTBI primers served in a first-round RT-PCR, which a second-round multiplex PCR followed. TCRdb passed the multiplex PCR reads through MiXCR, listing each CDR3 protein once. The table has over a million distinct CDR3 sequences, around a third seen once. V gave up 6 bases and J gave up 9 bases; unmatched junction bases: 12. Per germline, CDR1 SGHAT and CDR2 FQDESV (reference sequence). The CDR3 runs to 15 residues. Hyperthyroidism patients were newly diagnosed, ill under 2 months, and aged 18 to 65 years. Lactation, pregnancy, uncontrolled infections and other autoimmune diseases were all grounds for excluding patients.

The rearrangement uses TRBV11-1 and TRBJ2-2, with 8 nucleotides matching TRBD2. Specimen: peripheral blood or thyroid tissue (not recorded which). This TCR was sampled from an adult man with Graves' hyperthyroidism. CDR3 amino acids: CASRIAGMILRELFF. The CDR3 DNA sequence: TGTGCCAGCAGGATAGCGGGGATGATTCTACGGGAGCTGTTTTTT.